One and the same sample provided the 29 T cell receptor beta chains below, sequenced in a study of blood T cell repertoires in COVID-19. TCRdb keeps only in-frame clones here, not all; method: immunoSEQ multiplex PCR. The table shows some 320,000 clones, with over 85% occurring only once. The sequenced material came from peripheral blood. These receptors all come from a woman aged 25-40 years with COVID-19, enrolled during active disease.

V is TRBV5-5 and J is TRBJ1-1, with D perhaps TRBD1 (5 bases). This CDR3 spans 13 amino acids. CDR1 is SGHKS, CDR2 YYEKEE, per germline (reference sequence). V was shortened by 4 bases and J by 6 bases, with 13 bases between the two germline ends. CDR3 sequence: CASSPSLTAEAFF. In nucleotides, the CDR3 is TGTGCCAGCAGCCCCTCGTTGACAGCTGAAGCTTTCTTT.

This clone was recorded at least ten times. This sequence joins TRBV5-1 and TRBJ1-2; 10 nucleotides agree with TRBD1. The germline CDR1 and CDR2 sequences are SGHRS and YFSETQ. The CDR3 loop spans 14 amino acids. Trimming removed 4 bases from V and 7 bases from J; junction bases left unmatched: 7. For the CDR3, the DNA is TGCGCCAGCAGCCAGGACAGGGGGTTAGGTGGCTACACCTTC. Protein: CASSQDRGLGGYTF.

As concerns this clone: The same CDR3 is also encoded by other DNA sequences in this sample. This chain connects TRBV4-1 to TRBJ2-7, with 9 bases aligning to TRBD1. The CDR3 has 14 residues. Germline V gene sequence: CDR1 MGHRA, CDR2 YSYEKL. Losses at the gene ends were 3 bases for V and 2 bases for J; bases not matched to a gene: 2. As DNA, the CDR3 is TGCGCCAGCAGCCAGCGGGACAGGGCCTACGAGCAGTACTTC. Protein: CASSQRDRAYEQYF.

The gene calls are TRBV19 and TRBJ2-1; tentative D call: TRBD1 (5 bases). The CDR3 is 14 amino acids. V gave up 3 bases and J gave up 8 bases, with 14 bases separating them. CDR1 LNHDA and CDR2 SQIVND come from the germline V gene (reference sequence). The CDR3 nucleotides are TGTGCCAGTAGTATGCAGGGCCAGTTATATGAGCAGTTCTTC. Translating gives CASSMQGQLYEQFF.

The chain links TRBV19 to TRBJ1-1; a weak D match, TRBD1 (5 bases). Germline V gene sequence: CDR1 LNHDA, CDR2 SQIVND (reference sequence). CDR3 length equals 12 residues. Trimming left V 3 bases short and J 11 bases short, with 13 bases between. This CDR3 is CASSMRPGGAFF. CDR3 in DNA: TGTGCCAGTAGTATGAGGCCCGGGGGGGCTTTCTTT.

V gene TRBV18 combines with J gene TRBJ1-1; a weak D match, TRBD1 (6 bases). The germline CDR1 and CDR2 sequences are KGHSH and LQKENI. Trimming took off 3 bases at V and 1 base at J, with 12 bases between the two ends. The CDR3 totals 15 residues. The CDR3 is CASSPSRTANTEAFF. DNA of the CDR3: TGTGCCAGCTCACCCTCTAGGACAGCGAACACTGAAGCTTTCTTT. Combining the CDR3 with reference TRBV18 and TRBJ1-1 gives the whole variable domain NAGVMQNPRHLVRRRGQEARLRCSPMKGHSHVYWYRQLPEEGLKFMVYLQKENIIDESGMPKERFSAEFPKEGPSILRIQQVVRGDSAAYFCASSPSRTANTEAFFGQGTRLTVV.

The CDR3 DNA reads as TGTGCCAGCAGTTCACAGCCCCACGGGCAGTACTTC. Its protein product is CASSSQPHGQYF. This chain connects TRBV28 to TRBJ2-7; no clear D. Per germline, CDR1 MDHEN and CDR2 SYDVKM. The CDR3 is 12 amino acids. Trimming left V 4 bases short and J 9 bases short, with 13 bases between. Drawing the rest from reference TRBV28 and TRBJ2-7, the complete variable domain is DVKVTQSSRYLVKRTGEKVFLECVQDMDHENMFWYRQDPGLGLRLIYFSYDVKMKEKGDIPEGYSVSREKKERFSLILESASTNQTSMYLCASSSQPHGQYFGPGTRLTVT.

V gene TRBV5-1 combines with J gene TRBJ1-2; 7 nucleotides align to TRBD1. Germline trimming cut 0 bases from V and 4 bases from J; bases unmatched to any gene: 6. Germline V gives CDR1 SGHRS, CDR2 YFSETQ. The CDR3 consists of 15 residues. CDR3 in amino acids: CASSLGGTEAYGYTF. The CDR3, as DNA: TGCGCCAGCAGCTTGGGGGGGACAGAAGCCTATGGCTACACCTTC. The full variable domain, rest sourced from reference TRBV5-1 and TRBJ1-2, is KAGVTQTPRYLIKTRGQQVTLSCSPISGHRSVSWYQQTPGQGLQFLFEYFSETQRNKGNFPGRFSGRQFSNSRSEMNVSTLELGDSALYLCASSLGGTEAYGYTFGSGTRLTVV.

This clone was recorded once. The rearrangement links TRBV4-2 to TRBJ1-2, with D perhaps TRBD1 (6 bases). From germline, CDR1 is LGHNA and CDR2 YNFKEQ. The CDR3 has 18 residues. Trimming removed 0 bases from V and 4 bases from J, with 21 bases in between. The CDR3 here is CASSQDLARSGVVYGYTF. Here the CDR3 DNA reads TGTGCCAGCAGCCAAGACCTCGCTAGATCAGGGGTGGTCTATGGCTACACCTTC.

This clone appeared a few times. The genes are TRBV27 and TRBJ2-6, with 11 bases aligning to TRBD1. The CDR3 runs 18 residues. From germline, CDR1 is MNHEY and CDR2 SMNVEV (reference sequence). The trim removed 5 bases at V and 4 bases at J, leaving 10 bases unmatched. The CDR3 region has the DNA TGTGCCAGCAGTCGCAGGGACAGGGGGGGTGCGGGGGCCAACGTCCTGACTTTC. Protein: CASSRRDRGGAGANVLTF.

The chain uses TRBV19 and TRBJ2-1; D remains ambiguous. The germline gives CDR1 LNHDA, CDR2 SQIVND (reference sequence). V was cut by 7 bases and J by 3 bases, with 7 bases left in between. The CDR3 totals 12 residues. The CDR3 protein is CASTGLYNEQFF. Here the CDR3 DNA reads TGTGCCAGTACAGGTCTCTACAATGAGCAGTTCTTC.

The CDR3 region has the DNA TGTGCCAGCAGCTTAGTGGGCCTAGCGGGGGAGACCCAGTACTTC. This translates into CASSLVGLAGETQYF. The chain carries TRBV7-9 and TRBJ2-5; 9 nucleotides align to TRBD2. This CDR3 region has 15 residues. Germline CDR1 and CDR2: SEHNR and FQNEAQ (reference sequence). Trimming cost V 1 base and J 5 bases; bases outside gene matches: 5. Full variable domain (remainder filled in from reference TRBV7-9 and TRBJ2-5): DTGVSQNPRHKITKRGQNVTFRCDPISEHNRLYWYRQTLGQGPEFLTYFQNEAQLEKSRLLSDRFSAERPKGSFSTLEIQRTEQGDSAMYLCASSLVGLAGETQYFGPGTRLLVL.

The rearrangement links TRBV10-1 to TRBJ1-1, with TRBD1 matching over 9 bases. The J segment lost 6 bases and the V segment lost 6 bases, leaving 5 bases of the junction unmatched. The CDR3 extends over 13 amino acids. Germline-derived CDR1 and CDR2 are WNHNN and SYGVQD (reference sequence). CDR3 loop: CASSGQGRAEAFF. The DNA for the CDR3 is TGCGCCAGCAGCGGACAGGGGCGGGCTGAAGCTTTCTTT.

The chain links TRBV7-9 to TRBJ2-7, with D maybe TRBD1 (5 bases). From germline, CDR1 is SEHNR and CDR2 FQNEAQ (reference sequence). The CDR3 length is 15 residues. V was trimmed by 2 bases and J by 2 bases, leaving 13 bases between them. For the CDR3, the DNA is TGTGCCAGCAGCTTATCCCTGACAGCGACCTACGAGCAGTACTTC. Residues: CASSLSLTATYEQYF.

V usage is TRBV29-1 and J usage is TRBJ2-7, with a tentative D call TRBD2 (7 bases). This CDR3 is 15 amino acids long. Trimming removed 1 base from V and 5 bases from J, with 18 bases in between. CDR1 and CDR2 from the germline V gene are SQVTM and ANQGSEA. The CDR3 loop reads CSVEGYGGRVHEQYF. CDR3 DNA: TGCAGCGTTGAAGGCTACGGGGGGCGCGTCCACGAGCAGTACTTC.

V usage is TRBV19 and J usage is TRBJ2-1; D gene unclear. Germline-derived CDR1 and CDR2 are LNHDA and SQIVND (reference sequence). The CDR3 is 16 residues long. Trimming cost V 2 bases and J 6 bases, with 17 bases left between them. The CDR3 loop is CASSILGTSLLNEQFF. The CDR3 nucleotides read TGTGCCAGTAGTATATTGGGCACCTCCTTGCTCAATGAGCAGTTCTTC.

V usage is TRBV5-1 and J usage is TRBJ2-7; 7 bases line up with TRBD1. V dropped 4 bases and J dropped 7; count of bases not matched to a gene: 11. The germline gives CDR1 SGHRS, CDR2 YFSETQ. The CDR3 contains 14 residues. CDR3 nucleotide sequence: TGCGCCAGCAGCATCACAGGGGCTTCTCGGGAGCAGTACTTC. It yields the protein CASSITGASREQYF.

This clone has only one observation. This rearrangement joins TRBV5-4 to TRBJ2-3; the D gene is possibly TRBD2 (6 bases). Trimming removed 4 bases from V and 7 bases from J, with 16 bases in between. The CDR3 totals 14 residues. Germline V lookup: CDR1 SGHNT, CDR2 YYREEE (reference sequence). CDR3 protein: CASSGGLTVNTQYF. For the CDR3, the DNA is TGTGCCAGCAGCGGGGGACTGACAGTTAATACGCAGTATTTT.

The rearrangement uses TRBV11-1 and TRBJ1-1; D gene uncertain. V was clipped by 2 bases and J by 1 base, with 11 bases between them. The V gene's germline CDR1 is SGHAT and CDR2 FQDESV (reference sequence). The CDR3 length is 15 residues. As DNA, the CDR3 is TGTGCCAGCAGCTTACTAGGACTTCGGAACACTGAAGCTTTCTTT. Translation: CASSLLGLRNTEAFF.

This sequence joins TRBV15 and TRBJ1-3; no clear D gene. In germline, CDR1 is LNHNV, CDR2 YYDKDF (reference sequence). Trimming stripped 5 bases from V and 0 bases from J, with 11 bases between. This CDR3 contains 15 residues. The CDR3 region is CATSSGTFSGNTIYF. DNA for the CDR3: TGTGCCACCAGCTCGGGTACATTCTCTGGAAACACCATATATTTT.

CDR3 in DNA: TGTGCCAGCAGCTTCGCCCGGGTCCAGACTAGGGGAGGCTACACCTTC. It is translated as CASSFARVQTRGGYTF. The chain has TRBV5-5 and TRBJ1-2, with D perhaps TRBD1 (5 bases). The CDR3 spans 16 residues. Trimming removed 2 bases at V and 8 bases at J, with 22 bases between. Per the germline V gene, CDR1 is SGHKS and CDR2 is YYEKEE (reference sequence).

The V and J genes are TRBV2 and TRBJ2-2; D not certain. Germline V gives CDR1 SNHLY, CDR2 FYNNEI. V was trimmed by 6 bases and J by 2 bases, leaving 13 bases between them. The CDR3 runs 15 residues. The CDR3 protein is CASRMSGSNTGELFF. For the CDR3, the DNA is TGTGCCAGCAGGATGTCAGGAAGCAACACCGGGGAGCTGTTTTTT.

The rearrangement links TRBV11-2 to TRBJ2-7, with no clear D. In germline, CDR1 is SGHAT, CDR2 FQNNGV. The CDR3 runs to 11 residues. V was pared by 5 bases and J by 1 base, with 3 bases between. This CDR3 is CASSQSYEQYF. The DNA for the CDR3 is TGTGCCAGCAGCCAATCCTACGAGCAGTACTTC.

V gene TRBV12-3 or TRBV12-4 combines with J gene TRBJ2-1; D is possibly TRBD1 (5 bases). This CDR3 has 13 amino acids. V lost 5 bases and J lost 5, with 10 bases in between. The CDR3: CASSPSTDNEQFF. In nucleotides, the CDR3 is TGTGCCAGCAGTCCGTCGACAGACAATGAGCAGTTCTTC.

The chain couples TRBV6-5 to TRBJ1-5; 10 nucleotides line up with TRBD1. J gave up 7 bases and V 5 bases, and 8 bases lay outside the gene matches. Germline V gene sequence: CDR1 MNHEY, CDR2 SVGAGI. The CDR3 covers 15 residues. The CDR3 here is CASSRQGARGQPQHF. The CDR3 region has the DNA TGTGCCAGCAGTCGACAGGGGGCGCGGGGACAGCCCCAGCATTTT.

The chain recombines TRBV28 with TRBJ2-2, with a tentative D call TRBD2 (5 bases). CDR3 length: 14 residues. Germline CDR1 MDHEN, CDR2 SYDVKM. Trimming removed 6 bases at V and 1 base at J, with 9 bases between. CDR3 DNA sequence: TGTGCCAGCAGGACGGAGGAGAACACCGGGGAGCTGTTTTTT. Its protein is CASRTEENTGELFF.

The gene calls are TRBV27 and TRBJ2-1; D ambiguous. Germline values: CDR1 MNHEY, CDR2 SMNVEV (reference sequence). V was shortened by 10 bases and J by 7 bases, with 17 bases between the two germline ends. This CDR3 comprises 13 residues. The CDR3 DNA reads TGTGCCACCCGTCTGACGGGTCTTAATGAGCAGTTCTTC. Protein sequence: CATRLTGLNEQFF.

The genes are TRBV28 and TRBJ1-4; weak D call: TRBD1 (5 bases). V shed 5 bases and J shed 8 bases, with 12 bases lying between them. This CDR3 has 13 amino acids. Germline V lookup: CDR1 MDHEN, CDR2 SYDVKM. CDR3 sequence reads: CASSITGEEKLFF. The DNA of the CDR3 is TGTGCCAGCAGTATAACAGGAGAAGAAAAACTGTTTTTT.

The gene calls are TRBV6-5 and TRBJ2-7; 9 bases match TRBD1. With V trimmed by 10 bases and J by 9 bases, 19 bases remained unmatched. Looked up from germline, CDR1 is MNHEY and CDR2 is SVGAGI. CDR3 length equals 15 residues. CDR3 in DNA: TGTGCCACCATGGACCGGGACAGGGAGTTCGGGGCGCAGTACTTC. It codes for CATMDRDREFGAQYF.